The 20 T cell receptor beta chains below all came from one sample that was sequenced in a study of shared clonotypes between healthy human individuals. The data were produced by immunoSEQ multiplex PCR, yet TCRdb's version contains in-frame clones alone and is incomplete. The profile shows a few million clones, roughly nine tenths of them singletons. The source material was naive CD4+ T cells sorted from blood. Subset noted: CD45RA+ positively selected. Receptors were obtained from a man between 18 and 29 years old in good health.

This chain links TRBV11-2 with TRBJ2-7, with 8 positions matching TRBD1. Germline CDR1 SGHAT, CDR2 FQNNGV. This CDR3 is 14 amino acids long. The trim removed 7 bases at V and 4 bases at J, leaving 9 bases unmatched. CDR3 in amino acids: CASTPATGVYEQYF. In DNA form, the CDR3 reads TGTGCCAGCACCCCCGCGACAGGGGTTTACGAGCAGTACTTC.

The rearrangement joins TRBV7-9 to TRBJ1-6, with a possible D match to TRBD1 (6 bases). Per germline, CDR1 SEHNR and CDR2 FQNEAQ (reference sequence). Trimming cost V 5 bases and J 0 bases, with 8 bases left between them. This CDR3 has 15 amino acids. The CDR3 DNA reads as TGTGCCAGCAGCCAACAGGGCTCCTATAATTCACCCCTCCACTTT. Its protein is CASSQQGSYNSPLHF.

The count of this clone is one. The V and J genes are TRBV5-1 and TRBJ2-1; D gene ambiguous. CDR3 size: 14 residues. Trimming pared 3 bases from V and 10 bases from J, leaving 17 bases between. Germline V CDR1 and CDR2: SGHRS, YFSETQ. The CDR3 loop reads CASSSSVNFREQFF. CDR3 DNA sequence: TGCGCCAGCAGCTCAAGCGTGAATTTCAGAGAGCAGTTCTTC. Combining the CDR3 with reference TRBV5-1 and TRBJ2-1 gives the whole variable domain KAGVTQTPRYLIKTRGQQVTLSCSPISGHRSVSWYQQTPGQGLQFLFEYFSETQRNKGNFPGRFSGRQFSNSRSEMNVSTLELGDSALYLCASSSSVNFREQFFGPGTRLTVL.

This clone has more than one count but fewer than ten. The genes are TRBV4-1 and TRBJ1-1; D perhaps matches TRBD1 (6 bases). The CDR3 totals 15 residues. In germline, CDR1 is MGHRA, CDR2 YSYEKL. V lost 4 bases to trimming and J lost 1 base, with 13 bases between them. The CDR3 nucleotides read TGCGCCAGCAGCCCGGCGACAGGCTGGAACACTGAAGCTTTCTTT. It translates to CASSPATGWNTEAFF.

Notes on this clone: The junction departs from germline at one end; a sequencing error may be responsible. The chain couples TRBV7-7 to TRBJ2-5; the D gene is possibly TRBD1 (8 bases). This CDR3 has 16 residues. The germline gives CDR1 SSHAT, CDR2 FNYEAQ (reference sequence). The CDR3 protein is CASSSRQGRVQETQYF. The CDR3 region has the DNA TGTGCTAGCAGTTCCCGACAGGGGAGGGTCCAAGAGACCCAGTACTTC.

This sequence joins TRBV30 and TRBJ2-1, with 7 bases matching TRBD1. Looked up from germline, CDR1 is GTSNPN and CDR2 is SVGIG (reference sequence). The V and J ends lost 3 bases and 5 bases, in that order; junction bases with no gene match: 4. There are 13 residues in the CDR3. The DNA of the CDR3 is TGTGCCTGGAGATTGGGACAGCACAATGAGCAGTTCTTC. As protein: CAWRLGQHNEQFF. The full variable domain, rest sourced from reference TRBV30 and TRBJ2-1, is SQTIHQWPATLVQPVGSPLSLECTVEGTSNPNLYWYRQAAGRGLQLLFYSVGIGQISSEVPQNLSASRPQDRQFILSSKKLLLSDSGFYLCAWRLGQHNEQFFGPGTRLTVL.

This chain uses TRBV18 with TRBJ1-2; no clear D gene. CDR1 is KGHSH, CDR2 LQKENI, per germline. Trimming took 2 bases from V and 7 from J, leaving 17 bases between them. There are 15 residues in the CDR3. The CDR3 region is CASSPDSGRSGGYTF. CDR3 coding DNA: TGTGCCAGCTCACCAGATAGCGGGCGTTCCGGTGGCTACACCTTC.

The chain couples TRBV11-2 to TRBJ2-7; 9 nucleotides line up with TRBD1. The CDR3 sequence is 15 residues long. Germline CDR1 reads SGHAT; CDR2 reads FQNNGV. The junction had 3 bases not matched to a gene; V was cut back by 1 base and J by 2 bases. The DNA for the CDR3 is TGTGCCAGCAGCTTAGTCGGGACAGGGACCTACGAGCAGTACTTC. It is translated as CASSLVGTGTYEQYF. The full variable domain, completed using reference TRBV11-2 and TRBJ2-7, is EAGVAQSPRYKIIEKRQSVAFWCNPISGHATLYWYQQILGQGPKLLIQFQNNGVVDDSQLPKDRFSAERLKGVDSTLKIQPAKLEDSAVYLCASSLVGTGTYEQYFGPGTRLTVT.

On this clone: One end of the junction does not line up with germline, which may come from a read error. The chain employs TRBV10-3 and TRBJ1-3, with a possible D match to TRBD1 (5 bases). The CDR3 spans 13 residues. Germline-derived CDR1 and CDR2 are ENHRY and SYGVKD. The CDR3 loop reads CAISEDRGNTVYF. The CDR3 coding sequence is TGTGCCATCAGTGAGGACAGAGGAAACACCGTATATTTT.

The genes are TRBV29-1 and TRBJ2-5, with 10 bases fitting TRBD1. CDR1 is SQVTM, CDR2 ANQGSEA, per germline. V was clipped by 1 base and J by 3 bases; unmatched bases: 2. The CDR3 is made up of 14 amino acids. The CDR3 here is CSVEGDRGKETQYF. The CDR3 DNA sequence: TGCAGCGTTGAAGGGGACAGGGGTAAAGAGACCCAGTACTTC.

CDR3 nucleotide sequence: TGTGCCAGCAGTGATAGGGTATGGGGGCCCCTCCGCTCTGGGGCCAACGTCCTGACTTTC. Translation gives CASSDRVWGPLRSGANVLTF. This chain connects TRBV6-1 to TRBJ2-6, with D perhaps matching TRBD1 (6 bases). Per the germline V gene, CDR1 is MNHNS and CDR2 is SASEGT. Trimming removed 3 bases from V and 0 bases from J, with 21 bases in between. CDR3 length equals 20 residues.

The J gene is TRBJ2-5, the V gene TRBV6-1; 11 bases match TRBD2. Germline lookup yields CDR1 MNHNS and CDR2 SASEGT. The trim removed 3 bases at V and 4 bases at J, leaving 4 bases unmatched. CDR3 length equals 15 residues. CDR3 loop: CASSDLGLAGETQYF. The DNA for the CDR3 is TGTGCCAGCAGTGATTTAGGACTAGCGGGAGAGACCCAGTACTTC.

This sequence joins TRBV4-2 and TRBJ1-4; D is perhaps TRBD1 (5 bases). Germline V lookup: CDR1 LGHNA, CDR2 YNFKEQ. CDR3 length: 16 amino acids. Trimming cost V 3 bases and J 0 bases, with 11 bases left between them. As DNA, the CDR3 is TGTGCCAGCAGCCAGGACAAGACAGCAACTAATGAAAAACTGTTTTTT. It yields the protein CASSQDKTATNEKLFF.

In the case of this clone: One end of the junction is discordant with germline, which a read error may explain. This chain links TRBV9 with TRBJ1-4; possible D gene TRBD1, 5 bases. The CDR3 runs to 13 residues. The germline gives CDR1 SGDLS, CDR2 YYNGEE. CDR3 nucleotide sequence: TGTGCCAGCAGCGTCGCCCAGGGCCGGGGCCTCTCCTTT. This translates into CASSVAQGRGLSF.

CDR3 sequence reads: CASRHGQGEMNTEAFF. The CDR3 region has the DNA TGCGCCAGCAGACACGGACAGGGGGAGATGAACACTGAAGCTTTCTTT. The rearrangement joins TRBV5-1 to TRBJ1-1, with TRBD1 identical over 10 bases. The germline CDR1 and CDR2 sequences are SGHRS and YFSETQ. This CDR3 is 16 amino acids long. Trimming cost V 5 bases and J 0 bases; bases outside gene matches: 7.

This clone was detected a few times. The V gene is TRBV12-5, the J gene TRBJ1-5; D ambiguous. The V and J ends lost 0 bases and 6 bases respectively, with 6 bases between them. Germline CDR1 and CDR2: LGHNT and FRNRAP. The CDR3 length is 13 residues. The CDR3 DNA reads as TGTGCTAGTGGTTTGGTCTCGAGTCAGCCCCAGCATTTT. Translation: CASGLVSSQPQHF.

This chain uses TRBV25-1 with TRBJ1-4, with D maybe TRBD1 (6 bases). Per germline, CDR1 MGHDK and CDR2 SYGVNS. V lost 4 bases and J lost 5, with 14 bases in between. This CDR3 has 15 residues. The CDR3 DNA reads as TGTGCCAGCAGTGGCCCGACAGGAGGGAATGAAAAACTGTTTTTT. Encoded protein: CASSGPTGGNEKLFF. Full variable domain (remainder filled in from reference TRBV25-1 and TRBJ1-4): EADIYQTPRYLVIGTGKKITLECSQTMGHDKMYWYQQDPGMELHLIHYSYGVNSTEKGDLSSESTVSRIRTEHFPLTLESARPSHTSQYLCASSGPTGGNEKLFFGSGTQLSVL.

The chain joins TRBV9 to TRBJ2-3; D may correspond to TRBD1 or TRBD2 (6 bases each). Germline V gene data show CDR1 as SGDLS and CDR2 as YYNGEE. The CDR3 has 15 residues. V was clipped by 2 bases and J by 3 bases, with 13 bases between them. The CDR3 spells CASSVEEGVTDTQYF. CDR3 bases: TGTGCCAGCAGCGTGGAGGAGGGGGTAACAGATACGCAGTATTTT.

The chain carries TRBV7-6 and TRBJ2-1; no firm D call. The CDR3 totals 13 residues. Trimming left V 1 base short and J 2 bases short, with 3 bases between. Germline V gene lookup returns CDR1 SGHVS and CDR2 FNYEAQ. The CDR3 sequence is CASSLDPYNEQFF. CDR3 nucleotide sequence: TGTGCCAGCAGCTTAGACCCCTACAATGAGCAGTTCTTC.

CDR3 protein: CASSRGGPSGNTIYF. Written as DNA, the CDR3 is TGTGCCAGCAGTCGAGGGGGGCCCTCTGGAAACACCATATATTTT. The V gene is TRBV6-5, the J gene TRBJ1-3, with a weak D call TRBD1 (6 bases). This CDR3 contains 15 residues. The V gene lost 5 bases and the J gene lost 0 bases, with 11 bases spanning the gap. Germline V CDR1 and CDR2: MNHEY, SVGAGI.